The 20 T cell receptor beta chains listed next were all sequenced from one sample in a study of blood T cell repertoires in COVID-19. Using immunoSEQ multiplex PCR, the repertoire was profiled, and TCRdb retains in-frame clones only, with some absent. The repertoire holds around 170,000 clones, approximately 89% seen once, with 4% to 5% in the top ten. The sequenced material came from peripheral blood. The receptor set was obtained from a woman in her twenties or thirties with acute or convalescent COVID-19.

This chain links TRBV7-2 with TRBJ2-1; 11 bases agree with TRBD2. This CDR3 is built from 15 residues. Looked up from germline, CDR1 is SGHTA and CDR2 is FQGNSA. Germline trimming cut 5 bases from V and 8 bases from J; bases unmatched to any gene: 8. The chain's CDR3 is CASSPLAGEEDEQFF. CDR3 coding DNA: TGTGCCAGCAGCCCACTAGCGGGAGAAGAAGATGAGCAGTTCTTC.

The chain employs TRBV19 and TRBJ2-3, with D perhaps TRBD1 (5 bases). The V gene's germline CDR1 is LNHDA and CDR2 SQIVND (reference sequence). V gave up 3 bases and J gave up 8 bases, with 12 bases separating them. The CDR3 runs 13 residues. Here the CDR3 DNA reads TGTGCCAGTAGTATCAGGGTGACTGGTACGCAGTATTTT. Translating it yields CASSIRVTGTQYF.

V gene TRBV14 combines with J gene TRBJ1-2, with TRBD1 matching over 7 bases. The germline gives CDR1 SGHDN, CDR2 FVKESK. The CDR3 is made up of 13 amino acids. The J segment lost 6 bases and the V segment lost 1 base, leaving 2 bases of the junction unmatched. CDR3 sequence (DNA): TGTGCCAGCAGCCAAGTCGACAGGGATGGCTACACCTTC. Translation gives CASSQVDRDGYTF.

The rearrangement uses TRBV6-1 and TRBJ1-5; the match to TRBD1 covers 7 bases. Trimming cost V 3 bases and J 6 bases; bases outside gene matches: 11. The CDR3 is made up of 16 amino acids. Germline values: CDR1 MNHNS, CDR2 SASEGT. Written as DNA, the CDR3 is TGTGCCAGCAGTGACCGCCCTCGACAGGGCGGTCAGCCCCAGCATTTT. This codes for CASSDRPRQGGQPQHF.

DNA of the CDR3: TGTGCCAGCACTCCGGGACAGGGGCCACCCCTCCACTTT. It codes for CASTPGQGPPLHF. The chain uses TRBV28 and TRBJ1-6; 10 positions match TRBD1. In germline, CDR1 is MDHEN, CDR2 SYDVKM. There are 13 residues in the CDR3. The junction had 5 bases not matched to a gene; V was cut back by 7 bases and J by 11 bases.

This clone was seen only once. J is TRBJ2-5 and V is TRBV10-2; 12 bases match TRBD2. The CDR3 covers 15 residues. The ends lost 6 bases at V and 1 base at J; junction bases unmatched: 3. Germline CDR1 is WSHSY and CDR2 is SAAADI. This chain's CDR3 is CASRGTSGFQETQYF. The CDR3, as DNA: TGCGCCAGCAGAGGGACTAGCGGGTTCCAAGAGACCCAGTACTTC.

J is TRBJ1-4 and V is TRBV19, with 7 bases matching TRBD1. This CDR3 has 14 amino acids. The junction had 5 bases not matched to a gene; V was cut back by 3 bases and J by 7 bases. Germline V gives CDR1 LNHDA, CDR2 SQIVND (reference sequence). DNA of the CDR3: TGTGCCAGTAGTATGGGACAGCCTTTTGAAAAACTGTTTTTT. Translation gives CASSMGQPFEKLFF.

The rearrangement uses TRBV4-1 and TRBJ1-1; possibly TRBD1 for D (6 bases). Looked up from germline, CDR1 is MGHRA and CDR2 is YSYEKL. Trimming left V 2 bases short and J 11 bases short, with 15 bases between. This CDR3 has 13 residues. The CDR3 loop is CASSQPTGSGAFF. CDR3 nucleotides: TGCGCCAGCAGCCAACCTACAGGGAGTGGGGCTTTCTTT.

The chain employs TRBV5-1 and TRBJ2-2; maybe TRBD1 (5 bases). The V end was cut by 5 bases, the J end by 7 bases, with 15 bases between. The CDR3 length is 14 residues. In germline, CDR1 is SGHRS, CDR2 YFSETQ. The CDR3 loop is CASRGQGRIGELFF. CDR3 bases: TGCGCCAGCAGAGGGCAGGGTCGTATCGGGGAGCTGTTTTTT.

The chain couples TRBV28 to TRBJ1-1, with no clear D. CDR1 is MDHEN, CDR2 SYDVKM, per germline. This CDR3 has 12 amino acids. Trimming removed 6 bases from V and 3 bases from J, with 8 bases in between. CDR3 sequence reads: CASRSPYTEAFF. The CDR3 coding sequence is TGTGCCAGCAGGTCCCCATACACTGAAGCTTTCTTT.

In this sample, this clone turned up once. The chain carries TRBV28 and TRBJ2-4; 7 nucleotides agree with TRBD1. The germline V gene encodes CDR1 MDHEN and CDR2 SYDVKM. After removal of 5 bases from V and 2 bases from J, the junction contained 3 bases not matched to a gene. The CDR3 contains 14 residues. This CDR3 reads CASSRGRSKNIQYF. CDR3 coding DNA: TGTGCCAGCAGTAGGGGGCGGTCCAAAAACATTCAGTACTTC.

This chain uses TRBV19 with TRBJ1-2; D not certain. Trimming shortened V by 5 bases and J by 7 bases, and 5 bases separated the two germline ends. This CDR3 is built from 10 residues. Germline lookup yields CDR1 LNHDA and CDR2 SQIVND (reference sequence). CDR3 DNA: TGTGCCAGTAGTGCCGGTGGCTACACCTTC. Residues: CASSAGGYTF.

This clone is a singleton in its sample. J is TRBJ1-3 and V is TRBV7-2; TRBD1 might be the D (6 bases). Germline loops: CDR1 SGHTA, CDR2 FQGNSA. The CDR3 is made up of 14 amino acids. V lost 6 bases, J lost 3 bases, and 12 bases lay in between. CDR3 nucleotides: TGTGCCAGCAGTCCAGAGACAGGTGGAAACACCATATATTTT. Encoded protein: CASSPETGGNTIYF.

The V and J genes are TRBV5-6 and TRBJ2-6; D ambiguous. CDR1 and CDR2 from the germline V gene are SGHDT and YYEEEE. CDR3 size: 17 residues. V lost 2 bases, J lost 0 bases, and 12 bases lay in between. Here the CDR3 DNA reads TGTGCCAGCAGCTTCGGTCTTGATACCTCTGGGGCCAACGTCCTGACTTTC. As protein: CASSFGLDTSGANVLTF.

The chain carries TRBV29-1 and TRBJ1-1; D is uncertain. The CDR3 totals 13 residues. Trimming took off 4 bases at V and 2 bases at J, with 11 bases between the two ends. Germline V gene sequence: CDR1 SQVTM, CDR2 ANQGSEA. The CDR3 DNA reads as TGCAGCGTTGTCCCCAGAAAAAACACTGAAGCTTTCTTT. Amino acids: CSVVPRKNTEAFF.

The CDR3 bases are TGTGCCAGCAGAGCCTATGATGGCTACACCTTC. Residues: CASRAYDGYTF. This rearrangement joins TRBV6-5 to TRBJ1-2; D gene unclear. Germline CDR1 reads MNHEY; CDR2 reads SVGAGI. V was cut by 6 bases and J by 6 bases, with 8 bases left in between. The CDR3 runs 11 residues.

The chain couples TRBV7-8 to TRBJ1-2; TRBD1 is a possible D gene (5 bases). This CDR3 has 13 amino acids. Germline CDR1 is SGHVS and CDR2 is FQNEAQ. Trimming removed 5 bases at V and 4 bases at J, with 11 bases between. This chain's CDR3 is CASSPLGGYGYTF. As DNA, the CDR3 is TGTGCCAGCAGCCCCTTGGGGGGCTATGGCTACACCTTC.

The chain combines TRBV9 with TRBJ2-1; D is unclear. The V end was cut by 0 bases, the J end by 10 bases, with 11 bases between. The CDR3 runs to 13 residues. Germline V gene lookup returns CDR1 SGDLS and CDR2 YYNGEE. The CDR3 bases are TGTGCCAGCAGCGTAGGGTTCCATAGCGAGCAGTTCTTC. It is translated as CASSVGFHSEQFF.

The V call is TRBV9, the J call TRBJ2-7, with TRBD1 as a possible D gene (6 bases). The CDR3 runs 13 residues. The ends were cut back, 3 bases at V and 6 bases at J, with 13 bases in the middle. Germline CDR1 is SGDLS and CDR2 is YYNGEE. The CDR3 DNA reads TGTGCCAGCAGCGAGGCCCTAGGGGGCGAGCAGTACTTC. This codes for CASSEALGGEQYF.

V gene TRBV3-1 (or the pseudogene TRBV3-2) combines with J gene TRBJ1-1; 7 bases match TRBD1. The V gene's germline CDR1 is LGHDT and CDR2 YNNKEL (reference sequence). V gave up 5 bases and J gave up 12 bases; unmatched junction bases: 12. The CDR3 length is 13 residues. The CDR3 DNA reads TGTGCCAGCAGCTCCCGGGACAGCGGTGTGACTTTCTTT. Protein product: CASSSRDSGVTFF.